Detailed here is one TCR beta chain. This table comes from immunoSEQ multiplex PCR, and its TCRdb copy is limited to in-frame clones, with some not included. The sample consists of roughly 150,000 clones, under 90% of them appearing once. This sample is drawn from a study of blood T cell repertoires in COVID-19. V lost 4 bases, J lost 0 bases, and 8 bases stayed unmatched. The CDR3 totals 16 residues. The germline gives CDR1 SEHNR, CDR2 FQNEAQ (reference sequence). Source material: PBMCs or T cells enriched from blood (not recorded which). The rearrangement joins TRBV7-9 to TRBJ2-5; TRBD2 agrees at 7 bases. This receptor was taken from a woman aged 18-29 years who had been exposed to COVID-19. The CDR3 is CASSYREAMYQETQYF. The CDR3 DNA reads as TGTGCCAGCAGCTACCGGGAGGCGATGTACCAAGAGACCCAGTACTTC.